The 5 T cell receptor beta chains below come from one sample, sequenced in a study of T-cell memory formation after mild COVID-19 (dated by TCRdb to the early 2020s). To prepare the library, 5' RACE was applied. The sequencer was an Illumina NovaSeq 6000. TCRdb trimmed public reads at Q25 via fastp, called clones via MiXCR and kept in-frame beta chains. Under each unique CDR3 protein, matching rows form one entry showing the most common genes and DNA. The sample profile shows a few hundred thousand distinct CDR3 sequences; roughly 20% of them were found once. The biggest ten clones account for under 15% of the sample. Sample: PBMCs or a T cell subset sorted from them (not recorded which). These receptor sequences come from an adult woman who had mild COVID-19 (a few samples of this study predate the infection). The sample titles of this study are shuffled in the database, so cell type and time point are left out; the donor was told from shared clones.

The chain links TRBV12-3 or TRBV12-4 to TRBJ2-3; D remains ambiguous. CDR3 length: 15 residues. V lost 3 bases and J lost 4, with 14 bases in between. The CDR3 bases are TGTGCCAGCAGTTTCGGGCAGGCGACGCCAGATACGCAGTATTTT. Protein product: CASSFGQATPDTQYF.

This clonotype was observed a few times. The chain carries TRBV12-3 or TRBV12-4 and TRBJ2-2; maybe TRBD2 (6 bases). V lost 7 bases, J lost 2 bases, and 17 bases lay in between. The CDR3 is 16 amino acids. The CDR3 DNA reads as TGTGCCAGCAACCCCCAAGGGAGGCATAACACCGGGGAGCTGTTTTTT. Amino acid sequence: CASNPQGRHNTGELFF.

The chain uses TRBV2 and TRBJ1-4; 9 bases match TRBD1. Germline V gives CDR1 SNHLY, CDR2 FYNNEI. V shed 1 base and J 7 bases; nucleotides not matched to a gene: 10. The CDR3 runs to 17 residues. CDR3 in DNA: TGTGCCAGCAGTGAAGTGGGTCAGACAGGGGGGAGTGAAAAACTGTTTTTT. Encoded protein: CASSEVGQTGGSEKLFF.

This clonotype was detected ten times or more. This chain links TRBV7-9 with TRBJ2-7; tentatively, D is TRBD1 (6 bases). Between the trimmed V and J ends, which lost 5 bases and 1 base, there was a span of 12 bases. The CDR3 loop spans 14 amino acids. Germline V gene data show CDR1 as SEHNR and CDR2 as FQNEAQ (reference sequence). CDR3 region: CASSPWGLSYEQYF. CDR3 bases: TGTGCCAGCAGCCCTTGGGGGCTTTCCTACGAGCAGTACTTC.

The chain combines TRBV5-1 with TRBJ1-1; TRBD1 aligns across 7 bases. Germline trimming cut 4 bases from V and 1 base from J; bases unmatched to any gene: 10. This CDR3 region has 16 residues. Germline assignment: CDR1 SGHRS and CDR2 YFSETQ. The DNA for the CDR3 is TGCGCCAGCAGCCCCTGGACAGGTTCGACGAACACTGAAGCTTTCTTT. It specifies CASSPWTGSTNTEAFF.